Listed below are T cell receptor beta chains from one sample, sequenced in a study of a mutant IDH1 vaccine in newly diagnosed glioma. This table comes from immunoSEQ multiplex PCR, and its TCRdb copy is limited to in-frame clones, with some not included. Of fewer than 100,000 clones detected, around 90% appear once; the ten largest clones hold approximately 0.58%. Sequencing used PBMCs, obtained from a glioma patient treated with radiotherapy, temozolomide or both. The receptors here all came from a woman aged 50 to 60 with glioma. Each CDR3 is given with its conserved first and last residue. Each record gives: V gene, J gene, clone size, D gene, CDR3 DNA, CDR3 protein. A D gene is named only where the DNA matches it firmly. Expanded clones get a size class; other rows say once, few or many, or leave the size out.

TRBV7-7,TRBJ2-3,NA,TRBD2,TGTGCTAGCAGCTTCGGCGGGAGAGGCACAGATACGCAGTATTTT,CASSFGGRGTDTQYF
TRBV5-1,TRBJ1-1,few,NA,TGCGCCAGCAGCTTGCAAGCCAGCCGGGGCACTGAAGCTTTCTTT,CASSLQASRGTEAFF
TRBV7-9,TRBJ2-1,few,TRBD1,TGTGCCAGCAGCCTCGGGGCCGGGGCAGGGGGCAGAGATGAGCAGTTCTTC,CASSLGAGAGGRDEQFF
TRBV7-9,TRBJ2-7,NA,TRBD2,TGTGCCAGCCAGCGGGAGTACGAGCAGTACTTC,CASQREYEQYF
TRBV29-1,TRBJ1-5,NA,NA,TGCAGCGTTGGGGTGGACAGCAATCAGCCCCAGCATTTT,CSVGVDSNQPQHF
TRBV9,TRBJ2-3,NA,NA,TGTGCCAGCAGCGTCTCAGGACTATCCTCAGATACGCAGTATTTT,CASSVSGLSSDTQYF
TRBV19,TRBJ1-5,NA,NA,TGTGCCAGTAGTAGGATACCTGGTAATCAGCCCCAGCATTTT,CASSRIPGNQPQHF
TRBV18,TRBJ2-7,once,NA,TGTGCCAGCTCACTGCCTCCCTACGAGCAGTACTTC,CASSLPPYEQYF
TRBV27,TRBJ2-1,few,TRBD1,TGTGCCACCACTCGACAGGGATCCGGTGAGCAGTTCTTC,CATTRQGSGEQFF
TRBV12-5,TRBJ2-1,NA,TRBD2,TGTGCTACAGATAGCGGGCGGTACAATGAGCAGTTCTTC,CATDSGRYNEQFF
TRBV15,TRBJ2-7,NA,NA,TGTGCCACCAGCAGAGATCCCCTTAGCAGGGGGAGGGAGCAGTACTTC,CATSRDPLSRGREQYF
TRBV18,TRBJ2-3,NA,TRBD2,TGTGCCAGCTCACGACTAGCGGGAGAGATAGGCCATACGCAGTATTTT,CASSRLAGEIGHTQYF
TRBV14,TRBJ1-3,NA,NA,TGTGCCAGCAGCCTGCTGTTACGGCCAAACACCATATATTTT,CASSLLLRPNTIYF
TRBV5-5,TRBJ2-1,once,NA,TGTGCCAGCAGCTTCGACAGGACGAATGAGCAGTTCTTC,CASSFDRTNEQFF
TRBV13,TRBJ1-5,NA,NA,TGTGCCAGCGGCTCCGAGCTCCAGCATTTT,CASGSELQHF
TRBV5-1,TRBJ1-4,NA,NA,TGCGCCAGCAGCCAATCAGGGGAGGAGGAAAAACTGTTTTTT,CASSQSGEEEKLFF
TRBV19,TRBJ2-4,NA,NA,TGTGCCAGTAGTACCCGTTGGGACAAAAACATTCAGTACTTC,CASSTRWDKNIQYF
TRBV11-2,TRBJ2-1,NA,TRBD2,TGTGCCAGCAGCTTTCCTAGCGGAAATTACAATGAGCAGTTCTTC,CASSFPSGNYNEQFF
TRBV27,TRBJ2-6,NA,NA,TGTGCCAGCAGTGCCCTAGGGGCTGGGGCCAACGTCCTGACTTTC,CASSALGAGANVLTF
TRBV6-5,TRBJ1-1,NA,NA,TGTGCCAGCAGTTTCAACGGAGGGGAGAACACTGAAGCTTTCTTT,CASSFNGGENTEAFF
TRBV6-5,TRBJ1-2,once,NA,TGTGCCAGCAGTCCCAGTGGCTATGGCTACACCTTC,CASSPSGYGYTF
TRBV9,TRBJ1-3,NA,TRBD1,TGTGCCAGCAGCGTGACTTCGACAGGGTCTGGAAACACCATATATTTT,CASSVTSTGSGNTIYF
TRBV11-2,TRBJ1-5,NA,NA,TGTGCCAGCAGCTTAGATTTCGTCGGGCAGCCCCAGCATTTT,CASSLDFVGQPQHF
TRBV18,TRBJ2-5,NA,TRBD1,TGTGCCAGCTCACCAGGGACAGGGTTCGGAGAGACCCAGTACTTC,CASSPGTGFGETQYF
TRBV21-1,TRBJ1-5,NA,NA,TGTGCCAGCAGCAAAGTAGCAGGGAGGTCACCGAGCAATCAGCCCCAGCATTTT,CASSKVAGRSPSNQPQHF
TRBV5-4,TRBJ2-2,NA,NA,TGTGCCAGCAGCTTGTGGCCAGCCGGCACCGGGGAGCTGTTTTTT,CASSLWPAGTGELFF
TRBV6-5,TRBJ2-7,few,NA,TGTGCCAGCAGAAACTCCTACGAGCAGTACTTC,CASRNSYEQYF
TRBV6-1,TRBJ1-2,NA,TRBD1,TGTGCCAGCAGTGAATCAGGGGGCGCTTATGGCTACACCTTC,CASSESGGAYGYTF
TRBV5-1,TRBJ1-1,NA,NA,TGCGCCAGCAGCTTGGTCCCGGGGTCGACTGAAGCTTTCTTT,CASSLVPGSTEAFF
TRBV6-5,TRBJ2-1,NA,TRBD2,TGTGCCAGCAGTCCAAGGACTAGCGGGAGGGGTGAGCAGTTCTTC,CASSPRTSGRGEQFF
TRBV7-8,TRBJ2-4,NA,NA,TGTGCCAGCAGCCCCGATCGACTACTTAGAGACATTCAGTACTTC,CASSPDRLLRDIQYF
TRBV6-1,TRBJ2-7,NA,NA,TGTGCCAGCAGTGAATACTGGGCCTCCTACGAGCAGTACTTC,CASSEYWASYEQYF
TRBV4-2,TRBJ2-3,NA,TRBD2,TGTGCCAGCAGCCAAAGAACGCGACAGGGTATGCCGGGACTAGCGGGAGGGAACACAGATACGCAGTATTTT,CASSQRTRQGMPGLAGGNTDTQYF
TRBV20-1,TRBJ2-3,NA,NA,TGCAGTGCTAGGCCCACAGATACGCAGTATTTT,CSARPTDTQYF
TRBV30,TRBJ2-2,NA,NA,TGTGCCTGGATGGGGGTGCGAAGCACCGGGGAGCTGTTTTTT,CAWMGVRSTGELFF
TRBV11-3,TRBJ2-2,NA,NA,TGTGCCAGCAGCTTTACCGACGGGGAGCTGTTTTTT,CASSFTDGELFF
TRBV28,TRBJ2-3,NA,NA,TGTGCCACCCTTGAAGTCCAGAATACGCAGTATTTT,CATLEVQNTQYF
TRBV7-9,TRBJ2-1,NA,NA,TGTGCCAGCAGCTCGAGCGGGAATGAGCAGTTCTTC,CASSSSGNEQFF
TRBV6-5,TRBJ2-1,NA,NA,TGTGCTACGACCGGCGACTACAATGAGCAGTTCTTC,CATTGDYNEQFF
TRBV11-2,TRBJ2-3,NA,NA,TGTGCCAGCAGCTGGCAGACAGGCACAGATACGCAGTATTTT,CASSWQTGTDTQYF
TRBV11-2,TRBJ2-7,NA,TRBD2,TGTGCCAGCAGCCAGAGGGGAGGGAACTACGAGCAGTACTTC,CASSQRGGNYEQYF
TRBV19,TRBJ2-1,NA,TRBD2,TGTGCCAGTAGTATACTAGCGGGAGGCAATGAGCAGTTCTTC,CASSILAGGNEQFF
TRBV7-9,TRBJ1-3,NA,TRBD1,TGTGCCAGCAGCTTGCCGTCGCAGGGGGCCGGGTTTATTAGAAACACCATATATTTT,CASSLPSQGAGFIRNTIYF
TRBV7-6,TRBJ2-7,NA,TRBD2,TGTGCCAGCAGCCAAGGGACTAGCGGGAAGGACGAGCAGTACTTC,CASSQGTSGKDEQYF
TRBV19,TRBJ2-5,NA,TRBD1,TGTGCCAGTAGTCCCCGGACAGGGGGCTTTGAGACCCAGTACTTC,CASSPRTGGFETQYF
TRBV30,TRBJ1-5,NA,TRBD1,TGTGCCTGGAGTGCCCGGGGACAGGGAGGTCAGCCCCAGCATTTT,CAWSARGQGGQPQHF
TRBV2,TRBJ1-5,NA,NA,TGTGCCAGCAGTGGGGGCAGGGGCAATCAGCCCCAGCATTTT,CASSGGRGNQPQHF
TRBV5-6,TRBJ1-2,once,NA,TGTGCCAGCAGCCGGGACCTCGGGGGCTACACCTTC,CASSRDLGGYTF
TRBV28,TRBJ2-1,NA,NA,TGTGCCAGCAGTTTGGTGAGGGATGAGCAGTTCTTC,CASSLVRDEQFF